Sequencing of this T cell receptor beta chain was carried out in a study of a mutant IDH1 vaccine in newly diagnosed glioma. Study-level background: The therapy given earlier, which was standard therapy, consisted of radiotherapy, temozolomide, or both, and most of the patients received both. Whole-study findings and limits: Among all patients, vaccine-induced immune responses occurred in roughly 95%.

V dropped 4 bases and J dropped 4; count of bases not matched to a gene: 4. From germline, CDR1 is SGHRS and CDR2 YFSETQ. This CDR3 spans 14 amino acids. The repertoire was sequenced with immunoSEQ multiplex PCR; TCRdb's copy has only in-frame clones and lacks some. The sample yields 41,000 or so clones, 75% to 90% seen once. Time point given: week 35, safety follow-up. The investigators gave 300 ug of mutant IDH1 20-mer peptide in each vaccine dose, together with topical imiquimod. In regard to this clone: Its antigen is as yet unknown.

This TCR was sampled from a man in his forties with glioma. The sequences come from PBMCs, collected from a glioma patient whose treatment included an IDH1 peptide vaccine. The V and J genes are TRBV5-1 and TRBJ2-3; 9 nucleotides align to TRBD2. CDR3 residues: CASSGSGRADTQYF. CDR3 nucleotides: TGCGCCAGCAGCGGTAGCGGGAGAGCAGATACGCAGTATTTT.